This T cell receptor beta chain stems from a study of blood T cell repertoires in COVID-19. V lost 2 bases and J 6 bases, leaving 20 bases between the germline ends. This CDR3 spans 16 amino acids. The germline gives CDR1 SGHNT, CDR2 YYREEE (reference sequence). Per the original methods: For nucleated cells, counts were estimated from reference gene primer amplification. Libraries were prepared by immunoSEQ multiplex PCR; TCRdb keeps only in-frame clonotypes and omits some of them. V and J calls and clone size are given by that table; D and trimming were obtained from the DNA. The repertoire includes around 200,000 clones, about 85% of them detected once, and approximately 9.8% sits in the top ten.

This rearrangement joins TRBV5-4 to TRBJ2-5, with D tentatively TRBD2 (6 bases). The clonotype was recovered from a woman older than 75 with acute or convalescent COVID-19. Sequenced material: peripheral blood. The CDR3 coding sequence is TGTGCCAGCAGCTTCTATCCGGGGGACTCGGTGAAGACCCAGTACTTC. It is translated as CASSFYPGDSVKTQYF.